This TCR beta chain appears in the sequencing data of a study of T cell repertoires in urothelial bladder cancer. In the study overall: Three lesions each were cT0, cTa, cT1, and cT2 or greater.

The V end was cut by 6 bases, the J end by 4 bases, with 18 bases between. Germline CDR1 and CDR2: MNHEY and SMNVEV (reference sequence). The CDR3 extends over 15 amino acids. This clone occurred a few times. The repertoire was sequenced with immunoSEQ multiplex PCR; TCRdb's copy has only in-frame clones and lacks some. The sample has approximately 11,000 clones, under 70% seen once. Sequencing was done on a sample of tumor-infiltrating cells from bladder cancer. The clonotype comes from a human donor with a benign inflammatory bladder lesion. The V and J genes are TRBV27 and TRBJ1-2; weak D call: TRBD1 (5 bases). The CDR3 sequence is CASRIQAGSIYGYTF. In DNA, the CDR3 is TGTGCCAGCAGGATACAGGCGGGGAGTATCTATGGCTACACCTTC.